The T cell receptor (beta chain) under discussion was sequenced for a study of TIL therapy for anti-PD-1-resistant metastatic lung cancer. Time point defined: pre-treatment sample, taken before nivolumab and TIL therapy. The CDR3 has 16 residues. Germline CDR1 reads MNHEY; CDR2 reads SVGAGI. The ends lost 2 bases at V and 6 bases at J; junction bases unmatched: 4. The immunoSEQ assay was v3. Clones were sequenced by immunoSEQ multiplex PCR, and TCRdb holds only the in-frame ones, with some missing. Among roughly 57,000 clones, 80% to 90% were seen once, and the ten largest hold roughly 3%. The sequencing here drew on blood, taken at baseline. The chain uses TRBV6-5 and TRBJ2-2; 12 positions agree with TRBD2. The source of this sequence is a person aged 25-80 years with non-small cell lung cancer. In DNA, the CDR3 is TGTGCCAGCAGTTACACGACTAGCGGGAGCTCCGGGGAGCTGTTTTTT. Translating gives CASSYTTSGSSGELFF.